This T cell receptor beta chain is from a study of CD8 T cells in Susac syndrome. Points from the study as a whole: TCR sequencing and HLA analysis covered a relatively small number of individuals.

cDNA came from about 0.46 to 1 ug RNA primed by random hexamers. Amplification of TCR beta CDR3 was carried out by immunoSEQ multiplex PCR, which covered 54 Vbeta and 13 Jbeta segments. TCRdb re-analysed the immunoSEQ multiplex PCR reads in MiXCR, keeping a single row per CDR3 protein. Of some 120,000 distinct CDR3 sequences in the sample, approximately 90% were seen once. Comments on this clonotype: Antigen specificity is unknown.

The CDR3 consists of 14 residues. Trimming cost V 0 bases and J 6 bases, with 11 bases left between them. CDR1 and CDR2 from the germline V gene are LGHNA and YSLEER. The TCR comes from a human donor with multiple sclerosis. This chain joins TRBV4-3 and TRBJ1-1, with D possibly matching TRBD1 (6 bases). Sequencing input: CD8+ T cells from PBMCs. The CDR3 nucleotides are TGCGCCAGCAGCCAAGATGAGGCAGGGGCTGAAGCTTTCTTT. Encoded protein: CASSQDEAGAEAFF.